The source of this T cell receptor beta chain is a study of spatial heterogeneity in lung cancer. Study-level results: Counts of expanded intratumoral alpha and beta TCRs tracked tumor mutation counts. As ubiquitous and regional nonsynonymous mutations varied, counts of ubiquitous and regional expanded TCRs tracked them, respectively.

In the library, each TCR cDNA molecule bore its own unique molecular identifier. MiXCR, applied by TCRdb to the 5' RACE reads, yields one record per CDR3 protein. The sample lists around 10,000 distinct CDR3 sequences, approximately 14% seen once, with 14% in the top ten. CDR3 size: 16 residues. Germline V gene lookup returns CDR1 SGDLS and CDR2 YYNGEE. V shed 4 bases, J shed 6 bases, and the junction held 6 bases outside the gene matches. This clonotype counts as medium-sized. Its antigen is undetermined. Since the library was made to target alpha chains, this beta chain is a stray read and its abundance is not meaningful. Time point indicated: sample taken at primary tumor resection. Patients with untreated early-stage non-small cell lung cancer, numbering 72, were the donors.

Sequencing was performed on lung tumor tissue, taken at surgery. The chain joins TRBV9 to TRBJ1-6, with 11 bases aligning to TRBD1. The clonotype comes from a male donor with early-stage non-small cell lung cancer. CDR3 residues: CASSPRTGGPNSPLHF. For the CDR3, the DNA is TGTGCCAGCAGCCCTCGGACAGGGGGCCCTAATTCACCCCTCCACTTT.